The sequence of this T cell receptor (beta chain) was determined in a study of molecular identifiers for immune sequencing clone quantification. TCRdb reprocessed the PCR reads via MiXCR and lists one record per CDR3 protein. Counted here are just under 650,000 distinct CDR3 sequences, less than 20% occurring once; the ten biggest clones make up approximately 0.9%. This clonotype occurred many times. Germline trimming cut 7 bases from V and 3 bases from J; bases unmatched to any gene: 3. Germline assignment: CDR1 MNHEY and CDR2 SVGEGT. CDR3 size: 13 residues. With RNA at 10%, 30% or 50%, naive CD8 libraries came from about 20,000 to 1,000,000 sorted cells.

This TCR came from a human donor in good health. Some libraries in this study had Jurkat cell RNA spiked in. The sequenced sample was naive CD8+ T cells from blood, with Jurkat cell RNA spiked in. Regarding subset: FACS-sorted CD8+CD4-CCR7+CD45RA+ naive T cells. The rearrangement links TRBV6-2 or TRBV6-3 to TRBJ2-3; 8 nucleotides agree with TRBD2. CDR3 protein: CASTGGATDTQYF. CDR3 DNA sequence: TGTGCCAGCACCGGGGGGGCAACAGATACGCAGTATTTT.